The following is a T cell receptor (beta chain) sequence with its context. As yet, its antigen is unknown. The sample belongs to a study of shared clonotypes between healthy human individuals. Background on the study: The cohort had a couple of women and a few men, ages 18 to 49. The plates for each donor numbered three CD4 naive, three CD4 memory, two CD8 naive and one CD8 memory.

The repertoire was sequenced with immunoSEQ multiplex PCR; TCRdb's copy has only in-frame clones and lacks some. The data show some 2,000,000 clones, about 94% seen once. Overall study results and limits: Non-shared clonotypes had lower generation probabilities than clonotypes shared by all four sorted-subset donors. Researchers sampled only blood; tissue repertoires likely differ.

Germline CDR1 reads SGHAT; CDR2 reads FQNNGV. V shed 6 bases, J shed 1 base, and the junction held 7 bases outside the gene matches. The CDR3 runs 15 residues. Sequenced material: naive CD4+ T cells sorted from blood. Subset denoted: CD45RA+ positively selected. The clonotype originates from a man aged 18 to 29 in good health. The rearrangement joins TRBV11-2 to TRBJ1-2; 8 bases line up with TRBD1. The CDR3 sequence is CASRPPGGFNYGYTF. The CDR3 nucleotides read TGTGCCAGCAGACCTCCAGGGGGCTTTAACTATGGCTACACCTTC. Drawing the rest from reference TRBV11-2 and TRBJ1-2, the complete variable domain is EAGVAQSPRYKIIEKRQSVAFWCNPISGHATLYWYQQILGQGPKLLIQFQNNGVVDDSQLPKDRFSAERLKGVDSTLKIQPAKLEDSAVYLCASRPPGGFNYGYTFGSGTRLTVV.